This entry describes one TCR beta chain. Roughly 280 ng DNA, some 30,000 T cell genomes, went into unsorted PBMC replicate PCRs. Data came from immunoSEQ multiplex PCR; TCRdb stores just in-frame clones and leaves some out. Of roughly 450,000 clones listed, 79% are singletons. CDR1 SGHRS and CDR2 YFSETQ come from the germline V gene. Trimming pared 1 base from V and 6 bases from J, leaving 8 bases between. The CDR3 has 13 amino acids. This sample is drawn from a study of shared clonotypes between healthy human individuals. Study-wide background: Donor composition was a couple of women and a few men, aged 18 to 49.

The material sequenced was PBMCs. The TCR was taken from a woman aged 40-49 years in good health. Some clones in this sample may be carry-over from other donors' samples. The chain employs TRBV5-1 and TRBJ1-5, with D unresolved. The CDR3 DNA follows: TGCGCCAGCAGCTTGTCGGTCGGTCAGCCCCAGCATTTT. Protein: CASSLSVGQPQHF.